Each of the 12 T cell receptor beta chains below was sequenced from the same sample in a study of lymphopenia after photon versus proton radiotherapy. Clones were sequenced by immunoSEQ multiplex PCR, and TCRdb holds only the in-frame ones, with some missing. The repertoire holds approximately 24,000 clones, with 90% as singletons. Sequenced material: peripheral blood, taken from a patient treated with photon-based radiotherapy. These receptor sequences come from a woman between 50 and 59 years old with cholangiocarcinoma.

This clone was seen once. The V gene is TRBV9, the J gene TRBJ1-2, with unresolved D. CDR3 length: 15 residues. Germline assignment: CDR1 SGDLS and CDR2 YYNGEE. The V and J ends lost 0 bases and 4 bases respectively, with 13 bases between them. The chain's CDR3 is CASSVESSGAYGYTF. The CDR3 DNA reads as TGTGCCAGCAGCGTAGAGTCTTCGGGTGCCTATGGCTACACCTTC.

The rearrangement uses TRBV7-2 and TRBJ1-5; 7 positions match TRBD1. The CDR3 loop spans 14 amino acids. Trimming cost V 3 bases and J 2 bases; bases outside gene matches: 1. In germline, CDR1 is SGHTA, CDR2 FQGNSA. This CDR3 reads CASSFGQGNQPQHF. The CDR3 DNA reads TGTGCCAGCAGCTTTGGACAGGGCAATCAGCCCCAGCATTTT.

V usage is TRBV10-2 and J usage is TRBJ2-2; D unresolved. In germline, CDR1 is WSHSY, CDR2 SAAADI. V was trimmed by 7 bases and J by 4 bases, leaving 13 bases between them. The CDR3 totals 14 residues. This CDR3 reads CASNAAPGTGELFF. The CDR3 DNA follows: TGCGCCAGCAATGCGGCCCCCGGCACCGGGGAGCTGTTTTTT.

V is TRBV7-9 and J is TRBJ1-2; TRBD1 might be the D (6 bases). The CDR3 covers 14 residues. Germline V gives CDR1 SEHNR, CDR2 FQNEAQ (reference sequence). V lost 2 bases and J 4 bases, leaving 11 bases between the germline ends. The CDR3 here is CASSLSRGLYGYTF. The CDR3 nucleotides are TGTGCCAGCAGCTTATCCAGGGGCCTCTATGGCTACACCTTC.

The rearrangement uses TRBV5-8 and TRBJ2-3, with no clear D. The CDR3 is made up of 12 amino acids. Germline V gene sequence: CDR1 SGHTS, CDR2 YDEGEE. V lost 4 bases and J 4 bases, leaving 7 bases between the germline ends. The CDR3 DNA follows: TGTGCCAGCAGCGCTAGGTCAGATACGCAGTATTTT. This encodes CASSARSDTQYF.

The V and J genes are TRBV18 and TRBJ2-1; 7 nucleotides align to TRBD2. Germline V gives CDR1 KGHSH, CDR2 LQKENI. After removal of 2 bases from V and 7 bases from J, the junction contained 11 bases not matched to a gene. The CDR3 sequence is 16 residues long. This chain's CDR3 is CASSPSGLEPRNEQFF. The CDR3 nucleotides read TGTGCCAGCTCACCATCAGGACTAGAGCCTCGGAATGAGCAGTTCTTC. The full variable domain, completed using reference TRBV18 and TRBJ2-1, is NAGVMQNPRHLVRRRGQEARLRCSPMKGHSHVYWYRQLPEEGLKFMVYLQKENIIDESGMPKERFSAEFPKEGPSILRIQQVVRGDSAAYFCASSPSGLEPRNEQFFGPGTRLTVL.

The CDR3 reads CASSVEAGGMNTEAFF. In DNA, the CDR3 is TGTGCCAGCAGCGTAGAGGCAGGGGGGATGAACACTGAAGCTTTCTTT. The chain is built from TRBV9 and TRBJ1-1; 7 bases are a match to TRBD1. V lost 0 bases, J lost 0 bases, and 5 bases stayed unmatched. This CDR3 has 16 amino acids. Looked up from germline, CDR1 is SGDLS and CDR2 is YYNGEE.

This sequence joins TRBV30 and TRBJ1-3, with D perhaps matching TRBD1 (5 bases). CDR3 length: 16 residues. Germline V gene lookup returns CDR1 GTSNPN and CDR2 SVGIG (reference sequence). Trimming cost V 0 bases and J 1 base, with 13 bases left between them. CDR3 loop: CAWSVMTALSGNTIYF. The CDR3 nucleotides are TGTGCCTGGAGTGTAATGACAGCGCTATCTGGAAACACCATATATTTT.

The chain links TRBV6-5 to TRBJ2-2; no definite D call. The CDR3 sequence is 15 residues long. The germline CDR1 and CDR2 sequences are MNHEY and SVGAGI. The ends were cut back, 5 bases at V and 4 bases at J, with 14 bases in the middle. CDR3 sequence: CASSRLVHGTGELFF. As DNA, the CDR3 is TGTGCCAGCAGTCGATTAGTACATGGCACCGGGGAGCTGTTTTTT.

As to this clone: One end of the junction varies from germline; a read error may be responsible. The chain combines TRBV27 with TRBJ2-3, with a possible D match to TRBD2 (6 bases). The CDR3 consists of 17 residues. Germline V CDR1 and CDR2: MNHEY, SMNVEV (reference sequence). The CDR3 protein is CASSISRDFPSTDTQYF. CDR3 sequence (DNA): TGTGCCAGCAGTATATCTAGGGACTTCCCCAGCACAGATACGCAGTATTTT.

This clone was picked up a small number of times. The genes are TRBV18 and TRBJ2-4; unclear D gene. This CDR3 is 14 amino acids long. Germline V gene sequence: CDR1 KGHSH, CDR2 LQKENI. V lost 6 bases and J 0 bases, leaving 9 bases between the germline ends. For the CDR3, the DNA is TGTGCCAGCTCGCCAACCTTAGCCAAAAACATTCAGTACTTC. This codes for CASSPTLAKNIQYF.

Here the CDR3 reads CASSSWTLHEQYF. CDR3 DNA: TGTGCCAGCAGCTCGTGGACTTTGCACGAGCAGTACTTC. The chain combines TRBV7-2 with TRBJ2-7; D is possibly TRBD2 (5 bases). The CDR3 spans 13 residues. The germline V and J ends were trimmed by 4 bases and 5 bases, with 12 bases remaining between them. The V gene's germline CDR1 is SGHTA and CDR2 FQGNSA.